This TCR beta chain was recovered during a study of PD-1 blockade in classical Hodgkin lymphoma. Brentuximab vedotin exposure varied, and every patient relapsed after autologous stem cell transplantation. There are 16 residues in the CDR3. Germline trimming cut 0 bases from V and 7 bases from J; bases unmatched to any gene: 7. Looked up from germline, CDR1 is LGHNA and CDR2 is YNFKEQ. Regarding this clone: Its target is not known.

Regarding the study as a whole: Relative to healthy donors, newly diagnosed patients reportedly had lower baseline TCR diversity, which was reported as lower still in relapsed/refractory patients. Complete responders' baseline diversity resembled that of newly diagnosed patients.

Only in-frame clones appear in the TCRdb table, and some are missing; sequencing was by immunoSEQ multiplex PCR. The sample has about 46,000 clones, around three quarters seen once. The source of this sequence is a human donor with classical Hodgkin lymphoma. Sequenced material: peripheral blood mononuclear cells (PBMCs), taken before the second cycle of nivolumab. The chain has TRBV4-2 and TRBJ2-5; 11 bases line up with TRBD2. The CDR3 sequence is CASSQDGPSGRPTQYF. Written as DNA, the CDR3 is TGTGCCAGCAGCCAAGATGGCCCTAGCGGGAGGCCGACCCAGTACTTC.